These 21 T cell receptor beta chains originate from one sample sequenced in a study of T cell clusters in autoimmune cytopenias. Multiplex touch-down PCR amplified TRB using TRB-A and TRB-B pools in one tube. With the multiplex PCR reads reprocessed, TCRdb shows one record per CDR3 protein and no DNA. The table for this sample gives 8,200 or so distinct CDR3 sequences. TRB amplification used roughly 250 ng of peripheral blood genomic DNA. Source material: peripheral blood. These receptors all stem from a human donor with an autoimmune cytopenia or autoimmune hepatitis (not recorded which).

This chain links TRBV18 with TRBJ1-5. This CDR3 is built from 13 residues. Germline CDR1 reads KGHSH; CDR2 reads LQKENI. CDR3 sequence reads: CASSPSQNEPQHF.

In terms of frequency, this clonotype is medium-sized (0.01 to 0.1%). This chain uses TRBV30 with TRBJ1-2; with no DNA, the TCRdb D assignment of TRBD1 cannot be verified. The CDR3 consists of 12 residues. Germline V lookup: CDR1 GTSNPN, CDR2 SVGIG (reference sequence). CDR3 sequence: CAWSDSSHGYTF.

The gene calls are TRBV27 and TRBJ2-7; as DNA is missing, the TRBD2 call by TCRdb cannot be tested. This CDR3 comprises 17 residues. CDR1 and CDR2 from the germline V gene are MNHEY and SMNVEV (reference sequence). This CDR3 reads CASTPLVGGGRGYEQYF.

The chain has TRBV30 and TRBJ1-1; TCRdb picks TRBD1, but there is no DNA to check that call. The CDR3 sequence is 12 residues long. From germline, CDR1 is GTSNPN and CDR2 SVGIG (reference sequence). This CDR3 is CAWLGVNTEAFF.

The chain recombines TRBV12-3 or TRBV12-4 with TRBJ2-3. This CDR3 region has 14 residues. CDR3 sequence reads: CASSLESSTDTQYF.

This sequence joins TRBV12-3 or TRBV12-4 and TRBJ2-5; the TCRdb call, TRBD1, lacks DNA for checking. The CDR3 is 14 residues long. This CDR3 is CASSSRDREGTQYF.

V is TRBV12-3 or TRBV12-4 and J is TRBJ1-4; as DNA is missing, the TRBD1 call by TCRdb cannot be tested. This CDR3 region has 14 residues. The CDR3 is CASSPGTEEEKLFF.

The chain carries TRBV20-1 and TRBJ2-5. Germline lookup yields CDR1 DFQATT and CDR2 SNEGSKA (reference sequence). This CDR3 has 13 amino acids. The CDR3 spells CSARVGVIETQYF.

Measured by frequency, this clonotype is medium-sized. The genes are TRBV15 and TRBJ2-3; checking the TCRdb D call of TRBD2 is not possible without DNA. The CDR3 has 17 amino acids. Germline loops: CDR1 LNHNV, CDR2 YYDKDF (reference sequence). This CDR3 reads CATSRDQQREVPDTQYF.

This rearrangement joins TRBV30 to TRBJ1-4. The CDR3 spans 11 residues. Germline CDR1 reads GTSNPN; CDR2 reads SVGIG (reference sequence). CDR3 in amino acids: CAWSFTEKLFF.

The V and J genes are TRBV30 and TRBJ2-1; the D call of TRBD2 rests on TCRdb alone, since no DNA is present to check it. CDR3 length equals 16 residues. Germline V CDR1 and CDR2: GTSNPN, SVGIG (reference sequence). The CDR3 spells CAWSPPGLAGVNEQFF.

The chain combines TRBV6-5 with TRBJ2-7; no DNA is available, so the TRBD2 call from TCRdb remains unchecked. The CDR3 covers 14 residues. Germline V lookup: CDR1 MNHEY, CDR2 SVGAGI. The CDR3 is CASSKTSGNDEQYF.

The chain carries TRBV6-9 and TRBJ1-5. The CDR3 has 13 amino acids. Germline V gene sequence: CDR1 MNHGY, CDR2 SVAAGI. CDR3 loop: CASSYYWDQPQHF.

The rearrangement joins TRBV18 to TRBJ2-1; the TCRdb D gene call, TRBD2, has no DNA to confirm it. The CDR3 runs to 15 residues. Germline V gene sequence: CDR1 KGHSH, CDR2 LQKENI. The CDR3 sequence: CASSLFSGENNEQFF.

This clonotype shows up as medium-sized by frequency. The rearrangement uses TRBV12-3 or TRBV12-4 and TRBJ2-3. CDR3 length equals 14 residues. CDR3 sequence: CASSTTLEGDTQYF.

V is TRBV18 and J is TRBJ2-5; TCRdb reports TRBD2, a call that lacks DNA to check it against. Germline-derived CDR1 and CDR2 are KGHSH and LQKENI. The CDR3 sequence is 20 residues long. CDR3 in amino acids: CASSPPLQGVFGQAGETQYF.

The chain is built from TRBV12-3 or TRBV12-4 and TRBJ1-1; TCRdb reports TRBD1, a call that lacks DNA to check it against. The CDR3 is 12 residues long. This CDR3 is CASTRGKSLAFF.

The chain recombines TRBV6-5 with TRBJ2-1; TCRdb names TRBD1, which stays unverified in the absence of DNA. This CDR3 has 14 amino acids. The V gene's germline CDR1 is MNHEY and CDR2 SVGAGI. The CDR3 spells CASRLAGVNNEQFF.

J is TRBJ1-1 and V is TRBV20-1. The CDR3 has 15 amino acids. The germline V gene encodes CDR1 DFQATT and CDR2 SNEGSKA (reference sequence). The CDR3 loop is CSARDPQAGNTEAFF.

The V call is TRBV30, the J call TRBJ1-5. Looked up from germline, CDR1 is GTSNPN and CDR2 is SVGIG (reference sequence). The CDR3 contains 15 residues. This chain's CDR3 is CAWSVFGEGEQPQHF.

The genes are TRBV6-6 and TRBJ1-4; with no DNA, the TCRdb D assignment of TRBD1 cannot be verified. The CDR3 covers 18 residues. Germline-derived CDR1 and CDR2 are MNHNY and SVGAGI (reference sequence). The chain's CDR3 is CASRVPGQGAATNEKLFF.